This entry features one T cell receptor beta chain sequence. This clone has only a few counts. There is no known antigen for this receptor. The sample holds no much larger clone one base away, and base qualities are not on file. The cohort consisted of more than 650 healthy bone marrow donors. Cohort members were all nominally healthy when sampled, although unrecorded immune exposures were likely present. The donor tested CMV seronegative, placing the donor among the 350 or so seronegative members of the cohort. A peripheral blood sample was collected from each donor, and TCR beta sequencing was performed on peripheral blood mononuclear cells. The Qiagen DNeasy Blood Extraction Kit was used to extract genomic DNA from the blood cell samples. The source of the sample is a study of cytomegalovirus exposure and HLA in healthy donors (dated by TCRdb to between 2016 and 2019). A note on the overall study: An earlier analysis of about 560 of the donors reported 276 Gb of sequence data and 100 million to 120 million unique TCR beta sequences obtained from 150 million to 200 million T cells. Approximately 300 gigabases of sequencing data and 70 million to 95 million unique TCR sequences made up an early release that covered approximately 700 HLA-typed donors. Among the roughly 400 genotyped donors, roughly 80% belonged to the genetic ancestry cluster associated with self-reported Caucasian donors. The aim of the study was to test whether cataloging public T cell receptors could identify signatures of past pathogen exposure. Using immunosequencing, the study profiled T cell repertoires from about 650 subjects and related those repertoires to cytomegalovirus serostatus. A separate validation cohort of roughly 130 different subjects was used in addition to the roughly 720-subject first cohort. To predict cytomegalovirus infection status, the study brought together high-throughput TCR immunosequencing, statistical association of individual TCRs with disease status, and machine learning. In a later analysis, previously published TCR beta repertoires from some 640 donors were re-analyzed and high-resolution HLA genotyping was added so that TCR occurrence patterns could be studied. In the later analysis, no new phenotypic data were used to find candidate immune exposures; instead, reliance was placed on TCR beta sequences and their occurrence across donors. In an earlier analysis of several hundred of the donors, high-throughput TCR beta sequencing was used to judge whether each TCR beta V gene segment behaved as functional or pseudogenic. Donor age, sex, ethnicity and CMV serostatus were compiled alongside the repertoire data. Genome-wide SNP genotypes for about 65% of the roughly 670 donors were used in a later genetic analysis, which treated that subset as a discovery cohort. Every repertoire in the discovery cohort had been generated on one and the same sequencing platform. Both class I and class II loci were covered by HLA typing, at four-digit resolution. The number of donors typed differed by locus, with about 629-640 for A, B, C, DRB1 and DQB1, 522 for DQA1, approximately 570 for DPA1, and roughly 450 for DPB1. Roughly five DR-DQ haplotypes were handled as single units for association and clustering, since linkage in the cohort was strong. Among a few hundred genotyped donors of the cohort, an average of approximately 250,000 unique TCR beta nucleotide sequences were sequenced per donor, roughly 18% of them non-productive. Paper-wide results and their limitations: A few of the identified cytomegalovirus-associated TCR beta chains were confirmed in vitro to be specific for cytomegalovirus antigens. According to a later analysis, most CMV-associated TCR beta chains appeared to be HLA-restricted, and the HLA associations seemed to be driven largely by CMV exposure. Because counts were too low, roughly 16 rarely observed V segments, including chromosome 9 orphons, were left out of the earlier analysis of 587 of the donors. A later analysis reported that several top co-occurrence clusters appeared linked to parvovirus B19, influenza, CMV and Epstein-Barr virus. Only TCR beta chains were sequenced in this cohort, and the absence of alpha or paired-chain data limited detectable features. Linkage disequilibrium might explain the correlated functional status among segregating V segments, but an unknown experimental factor could not be ruled out. While some public TCRs were present in many individuals, most TCR sequences turned up only very rarely across donors. A further reported finding was that TCR beta sequences accurately predicted the HLA-A and HLA-B alleles for most subjects in the first cohort. Strong co-occurrence of HLA alleles, especially DR and DQ, made assigning TCR associations to individual alleles difficult. According to the authors, the approach could potentially be generalized to other disease states and immunological phenotypes. A group of highly shared sequence variants was considered likely to be a technical artifact of the sequencing pipeline. In the study, about 150 TCR beta chains were listed as associated with cytomegalovirus. Presence/absence analyses assumed roughly uniform sequencing depth across donors, an assumption that may not hold. In a later analysis, TCR association rates were found to vary across HLA loci, with the most associated TCRs seen for DRB1 alleles and the fewest for HLA-C alleles. A later genetic analysis reported fewer N-insertions in productive TCRs among donors in an Asian-associated ancestry cluster than the roughly 700-donor mean. Because HLA typing was missing for some donors at each locus, association tests included only the typed subset. CMV serostatus was the only immune exposure information available for the cohort. An association between a missense DCLRE1C variant and V-gene and J-gene trimming of TCR beta chains was found in a later genetic analysis and replicated in an independent cohort. In an earlier analysis of approximately 590 of the donors, most TCR beta V segments appeared in productive rearrangements about 87% or about 30% of the time, broadly matching IMGT annotations. A later analysis associated about 17,000 TCR beta sequences with specific HLA alleles at a false discovery rate of 0.05. Compared with equally common non-associated chains, HLA-associated TCR beta chains in a later analysis were more clonally expanded and had lower generation probabilities. In both the original and validation cohorts, the classifier was reported to diagnose cytomegalovirus status with high specificity and sensitivity.

The library was prepared using the immunoSEQ multiplex PCR assay. A mixture of 60 forward primers for TCR Vbeta segments and 13 reverse primers for TCR Jbeta segments was used in the multiplex PCR. Amplification of the CDR3 region of rearranged TCR beta genes was performed with a multiplex PCR assay on genomic DNA. On the Illumina HiSeq System, the amplified TCR beta libraries were sequenced as 87-base-pair reads. Concerning the study's data processing: A later analysis tallied roughly 80 million unique TCR beta chains across the 666 repertoires, and some 10 million of those chains were shared by two or more donors. To remove PCR and sequencing errors, raw reads were error-corrected and collapsed into unique sequences using a nearest-neighbor algorithm that merged closely related sequences. Alignment of CDR3 sequences to IMGT reference sequences was used to assign V, D and J gene segments. Each retained sequence needed at least a six-nucleotide match to both a V gene segment and a J gene segment. Rearrangements were classified as productive when the CDR3 lacked stop codons and remained in frame with V and J, and all other rearrangements were classified as non-productive. Following IMGT convention, CDR3 was defined as the stretch from the second conserved V-encoded cysteine to the conserved J-encoded phenylalanine. The earlier analysis of about 620 of the donors excluded sequences that lacked an unambiguous match to a single V gene segment. In an earlier analysis of about 590 of the donors, a V segment was called functional when productive rearrangements were above 56.7%, and segregating when the standard deviation between donors exceeded 5%. To diagnose cytomegalovirus status from the catalog of TCR beta chain sequences, a statistical classification framework was built. A later analysis assigned V and J genes by comparing TCR nucleotide sequences with IMGT/GENE-DB human TR gene sequences. The TCRdist pipeline was used in a later analysis to assign CDR3 sequences and most-parsimonious VDJ recombination scenarios. In a later analysis, every TCR beta chain was defined by the combination of its CDR3 amino acid sequence and its V-gene family, and reads without a unique V-gene family were dropped. In a later analysis, 550 to 650 highly shared, low-generation-probability nucleotide sequences were removed to address suspected cross-contamination and a sequencing artifact. In a later analysis, a clonal expansion index was calculated for each public chain from normalized within-repertoire ranks of inferred template counts. A later analysis computed generation probabilities with a VDJ recombination model fitted to out-of-frame rearrangements, and checked the results against IGoR. Hypergeometric tests were used in a later analysis to score TCR-TCR, TCR-HLA and TCR-CMV co-occurrence, with a repertoire-size bias correction applied to the TCR pairs. To estimate false discovery rates, a later analysis permuted the HLA or CMV assignments 20 times. In a later analysis, co-occurring TCRs were grouped using DBSCAN, with TCRdist sequence similarity added in when clustering inside HLA-allele-positive subsets. Repertoires with fewer than 30,000 or more than 120,000 public chains were left out of co-occurrence clustering, as were five repertoires with anomalous nucleotide sharing. This immuneACCESS table, as held by TCRdb, lists in-frame sequences with V and J called but not all clones. Of the missing ones, under half trace to an unresolved V gene in checked studies; the others have no known cause. The V and J calls and the clone size are those of that table, but D and trimming were determined from the DNA. A total of roughly 150,000 clones appear in this sample, roughly a tenth of them only once. The top ten clonotypes cover approximately 1.8% of the sample.

Sequencing input: PBMCs. The origin of this receptor is a male donor in good health and CMV-seronegative.

The nucleotides read TGTGCCAGCAGCCCACTAGCGGGAGTGGAGACCCAGTACTTC. Its translation is CASSPLAGVETQYF. Recombination joined TRBV27 with TRBJ2-5; 11 junctional bases match TRBD2. CDR1 is given as MNHEY and CDR2 as SMNVEV, both from the germline V gene (reference sequence). From V the trimming removes 6 bases and from J it removes 5 bases, while the gene matches leave 5 bases of the junction unaccounted for. From the cysteine through the phenylalanine, the CDR3 covers 14 amino acids. Left in the record is the CDR3 DNA by itself, 42 bases read in frame from the first base.